These T cell receptor beta chains were read from a single sample in a study of beta chain features in type 1 diabetes. Here immunoSEQ multiplex PCR was the method, and the copy in TCRdb shows in-frame clones only, minus some. The sample shows 200,000 to 250,000 clones, roughly 70% of them seen only once. Sample: naive CD4+ T cells from blood. All receptors derive from a man under 40 in good health. Both conserved end residues are trimmed from each CDR3.

v_gene	j_gene	CDR3aa
TRBV19	TRBJ1-5	ATRTSPTQPQH
TRBV29-1	TRBJ2-7	SVQASPGYEQY
TRBV25-1	TRBJ2-1	ASTKGTEGNEQF
TRBV28	TRBJ2-1	ASSRLEEQF
TRBV29-1	TRBJ2-5	SVVQGRRETQY
TRBV10-3	TRBJ2-1	AISETGNEQF
TRBV29-1	TRBJ2-7	SVEDNRADEQY
TRBV30	TRBJ1-2	AWSQVYGYT
TRBV15	TRBJ2-7	ATSRQGSSYEQY
TRBV29-1	TRBJ1-2	SVEENEGVGYT
TRBV30	TRBJ1-2	AWRDPGINYGYT